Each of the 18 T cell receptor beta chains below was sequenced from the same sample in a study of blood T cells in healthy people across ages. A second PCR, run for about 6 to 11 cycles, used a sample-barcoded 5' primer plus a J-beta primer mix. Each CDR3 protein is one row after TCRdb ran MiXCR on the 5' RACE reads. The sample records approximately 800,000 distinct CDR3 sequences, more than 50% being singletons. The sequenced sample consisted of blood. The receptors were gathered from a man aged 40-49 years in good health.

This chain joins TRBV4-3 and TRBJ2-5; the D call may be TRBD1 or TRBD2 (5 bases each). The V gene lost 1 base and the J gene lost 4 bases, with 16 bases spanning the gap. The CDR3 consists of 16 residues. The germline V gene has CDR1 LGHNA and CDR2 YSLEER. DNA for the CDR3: TGCGCCAGCAGCCAAGGGGACGCCCGGATCTCAGAGACCCAGTACTTC. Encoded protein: CASSQGDARISETQYF.

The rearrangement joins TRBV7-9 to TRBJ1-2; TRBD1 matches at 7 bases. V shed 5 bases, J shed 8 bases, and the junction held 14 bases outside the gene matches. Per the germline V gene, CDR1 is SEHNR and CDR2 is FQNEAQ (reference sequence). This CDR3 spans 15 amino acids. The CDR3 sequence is CASSPPDRELGGYTF. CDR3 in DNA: TGTGCCAGCAGCCCTCCTGACAGGGAGCTCGGAGGCTACACCTTC.

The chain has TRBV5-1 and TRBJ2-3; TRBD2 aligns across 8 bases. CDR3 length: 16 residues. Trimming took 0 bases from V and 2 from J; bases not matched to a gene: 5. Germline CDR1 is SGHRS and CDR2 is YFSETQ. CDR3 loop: CASSLGVAGNTDTQYF. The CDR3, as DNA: TGCGCCAGCAGCTTGGGTGTAGCGGGGAACACAGATACGCAGTATTTT.

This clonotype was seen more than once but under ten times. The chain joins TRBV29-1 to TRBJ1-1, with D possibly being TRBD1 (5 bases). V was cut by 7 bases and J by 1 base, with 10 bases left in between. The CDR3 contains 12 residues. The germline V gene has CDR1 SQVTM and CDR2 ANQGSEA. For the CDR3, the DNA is TGCAGCGCCGGAAGGGGGAACACTGAAGCTTTCTTT. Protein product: CSAGRGNTEAFF.

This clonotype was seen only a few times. The CDR3 sequence is CASSPTSSVLGYEQFF. The CDR3 nucleotides are TGTGCCAGCAGCCCGACTAGCTCTGTCTTGGGGTATGAGCAGTTCTTC. The chain combines TRBV7-9 with TRBJ2-1; 7 bases are shared with TRBD2. The CDR3 runs to 16 residues. Trimming cost V 5 bases and J 8 bases; bases outside gene matches: 15. CDR1 SEHNR and CDR2 FQNEAQ come from the germline V gene (reference sequence).

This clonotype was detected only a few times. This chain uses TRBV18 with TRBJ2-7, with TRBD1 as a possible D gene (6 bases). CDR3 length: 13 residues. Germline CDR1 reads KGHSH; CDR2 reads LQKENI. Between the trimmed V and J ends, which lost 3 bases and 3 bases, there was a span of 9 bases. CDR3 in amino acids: CASSPTGGYEQYF. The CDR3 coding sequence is TGTGCCAGCTCACCGACAGGAGGCTACGAGCAGTACTTC.

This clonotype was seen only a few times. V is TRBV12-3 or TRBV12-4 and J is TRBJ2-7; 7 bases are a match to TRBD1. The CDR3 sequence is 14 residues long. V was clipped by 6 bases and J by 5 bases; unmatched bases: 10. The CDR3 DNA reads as TGTGCCAGCAGGTTCGACAGGGCAGAACACGAGCAGTACTTC. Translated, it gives CASRFDRAEHEQYF.

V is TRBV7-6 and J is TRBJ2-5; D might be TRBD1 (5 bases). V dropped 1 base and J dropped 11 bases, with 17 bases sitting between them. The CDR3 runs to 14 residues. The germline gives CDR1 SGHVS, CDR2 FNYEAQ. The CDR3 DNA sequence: TGTGCCAGCAGCTTAGTTGGGGCGCAACCGGAGCAGTACTTC. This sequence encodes CASSLVGAQPEQYF.

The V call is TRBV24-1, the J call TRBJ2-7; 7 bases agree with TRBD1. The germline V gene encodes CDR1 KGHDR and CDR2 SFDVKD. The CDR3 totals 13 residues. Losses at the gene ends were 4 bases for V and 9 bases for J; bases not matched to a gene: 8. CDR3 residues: CATSDPDRIAQYF. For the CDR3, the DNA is TGTGCCACCAGTGACCCGGACAGGATTGCGCAGTACTTC.

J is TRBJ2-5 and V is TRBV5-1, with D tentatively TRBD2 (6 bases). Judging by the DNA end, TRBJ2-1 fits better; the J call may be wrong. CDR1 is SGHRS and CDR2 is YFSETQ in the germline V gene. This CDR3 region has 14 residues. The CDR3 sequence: CASSLTSTQETQFF. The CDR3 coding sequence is TGCGCCAGCAGCCTTACTAGCACCCAAGAGACCCAGTTCTTC.

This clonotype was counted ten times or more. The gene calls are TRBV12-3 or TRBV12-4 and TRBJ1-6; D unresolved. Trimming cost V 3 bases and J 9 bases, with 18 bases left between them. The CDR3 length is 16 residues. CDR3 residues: CASSLVGSGARSPLHF. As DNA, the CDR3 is TGTGCCAGCAGTTTGGTCGGCTCAGGTGCTCGTTCACCCCTCCACTTT.

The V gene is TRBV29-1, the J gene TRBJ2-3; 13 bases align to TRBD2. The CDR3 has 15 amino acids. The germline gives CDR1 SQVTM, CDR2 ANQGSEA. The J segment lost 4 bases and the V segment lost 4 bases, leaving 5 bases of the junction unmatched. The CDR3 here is CSVVPGLAGPDTQYF. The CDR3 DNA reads TGCAGCGTTGTACCGGGACTAGCGGGACCAGATACGCAGTATTTT.

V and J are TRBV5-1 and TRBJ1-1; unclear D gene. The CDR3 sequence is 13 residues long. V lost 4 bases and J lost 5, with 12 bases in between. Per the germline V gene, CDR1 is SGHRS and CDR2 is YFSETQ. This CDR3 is CASSLEGATEAFF. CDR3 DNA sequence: TGCGCCAGCAGCCTTGAGGGTGCGACTGAAGCTTTCTTT.

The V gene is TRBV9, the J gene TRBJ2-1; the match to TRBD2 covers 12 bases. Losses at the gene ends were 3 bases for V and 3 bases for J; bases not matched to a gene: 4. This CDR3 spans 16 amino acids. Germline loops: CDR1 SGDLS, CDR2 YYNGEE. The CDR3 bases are TGTGCCAGCAGCGAAGGGGGACTAGCGGGCTACAATGAGCAGTTCTTC. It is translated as CASSEGGLAGYNEQFF.

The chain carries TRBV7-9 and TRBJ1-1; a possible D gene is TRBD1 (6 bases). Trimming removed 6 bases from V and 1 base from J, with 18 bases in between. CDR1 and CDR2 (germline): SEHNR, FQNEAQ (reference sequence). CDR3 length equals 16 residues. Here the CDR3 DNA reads TGTGCCAGCAGTTCGGCTGGGGGGGCCCAGAACACTGAAGCTTTCTTT. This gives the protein CASSSAGGAQNTEAFF. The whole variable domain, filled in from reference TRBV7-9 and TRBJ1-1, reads DTGVSQNPRHKITKRGQNVTFRCDPISEHNRLYWYRQTLGQGPEFLTYFQNEAQLEKSRLLSDRFSAERPKGSFSTLEIQRTEQGDSAMYLCASSSAGGAQNTEAFFGQGTRLTVV.

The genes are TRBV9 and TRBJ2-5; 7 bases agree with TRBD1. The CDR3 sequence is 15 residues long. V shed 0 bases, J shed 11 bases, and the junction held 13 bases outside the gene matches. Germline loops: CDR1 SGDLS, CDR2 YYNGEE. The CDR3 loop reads CASSVEGTGVREQYF. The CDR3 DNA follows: TGTGCCAGCAGCGTAGAGGGCACAGGGGTAAGGGAGCAGTACTTC.

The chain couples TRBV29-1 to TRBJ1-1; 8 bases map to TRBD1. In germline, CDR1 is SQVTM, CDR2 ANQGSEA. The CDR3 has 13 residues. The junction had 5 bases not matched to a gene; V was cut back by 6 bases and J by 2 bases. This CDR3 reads CSVDDRGNTEAFF. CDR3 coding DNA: TGCAGCGTCGACGACAGGGGTAACACTGAAGCTTTCTTT.

CDR3 sequence (DNA): TGTGCCACTACGGAGAGACAGGGGTACTACGAGCAGTACTTC. As protein: CATTERQGYYEQYF. This chain connects TRBV6-1 to TRBJ2-7; 8 nucleotides agree with TRBD1. Germline V CDR1 and CDR2: MNHNS, SASEGT. The CDR3 runs to 14 residues. With 10 bases clipped from V and 3 bases from J, the junction kept 11 bases outside the gene matches.